Given below is one TCR beta chain in context. A single base separates this from a much larger clone, so it may be a read error. This sample is drawn from a study of naive and memory T cell subsets. Looked up from germline, CDR1 is SGHAT and CDR2 is FQNNGV. CDR3 length equals 14 residues. The beta constant-region primer was an equimolar mix of two oligonucleotides covering TRBC1 and TRBC2. TCRdb redid the calling of the UMI-ligation and nested PCR reads with MiXCR, one entry per CDR3 protein. The table includes 120,000 to 150,000 distinct CDR3 sequences, approximately 15% detected once. The receptor was derived from a human donor in good health. The sequenced sample consisted of naive CD4+ T cells from blood. This rearrangement joins TRBV11-2 to TRBJ2-1; TRBD2 matches 7 bases. The CDR3 loop is CVSSPGLEYNEQFF. CDR3 bases: TGTGTCAGCAGCCCTGGACTAGAGTACAATGAGCAGTTCTTC.